This entry concerns a single T cell receptor beta chain. Its cognate antigen has yet to be identified. Base qualities are not provided; no much larger clone lies one nucleotide away. The data are from a study of T cells in tumors after PD-1 blockade (dated by TCRdb to between 2017 and 2020). For the study in its entirety: Patients with prior checkpoint blockade, systemic immunosuppressant use, or recent radiotherapy or other anti-cancer therapy within 4 weeks were excluded. Clinical response was assessed using RECIST version 1.1. Bulk TCR sequencing was performed on 9 to 11 peripheral blood samples from 4 or 5 patients to compare blood and tumor clonotypes. Treatment consisted of either cemiplimab 350 mg every 2 weeks or pembrolizumab 200 mg every 3 weeks. On average, peripheral blood samples yielded under 45,000 unique clonotypes and 100,000 or so TCR templates (range about 23,000-270,000). While on anti-PD-1 treatment, some of the patients also continued taking daily vismodegib 150 mg. Paired single-cell RNA and TCR sequencing was done in the study on site-matched tumors from patients with BCC or SCC, both before and after anti-PD-1 therapy.

The immunoSEQ platform was used to carry out deep TCRbeta sequencing. Processing in the source paper ran as follows. Only productive rearrangements were exported from the immunoSEQ Analyzer for downstream analysis. T cell phenotypes were assigned to bulk TCRbeta clonotypes by matching to single-cell RNA+TCR-seq clones sharing the same TCRbeta sequence. Clone enrichment in tumor was calculated as tumor frequency divided by PBMC frequency from bulk TCR sequencing. GLIPH was used to group TCRs into specificity groups, clusters of distinct TCRs likely recognizing common antigens via shared CDR3 motifs. The clones in this table, taken by TCRdb from immuneACCESS, are in-frame only. Not every clone is retained; where verified, under half of the shortfall comes from an unresolved V gene, and the cause of the rest is unknown. V and J calls and clone size are copied from that table; D and trimming were computed from the DNA. The sample records roughly 14,000 clones, nearly 85% of which are singletons. The ten largest clones add up to approximately 25% of the sample.

This sample's time point label indicates: after anti-PD-1 therapy. For bulk TCRbeta sequencing, genomic DNA was extracted from tumor biopsies or peripheral blood, and input amounts ranged from 616 ng to 6,004 ng. Every patient had histologically proven advanced or metastatic basal or squamous cell carcinoma and was a poor candidate for surgical resection. Of the 10 or so patients making up the basal cell carcinoma cohort, seven or eight underwent bulk tumor TCR sequencing. The study at large found these results: Around 42% of TCR clonotypes from the tumor were detected in blood, and certain novel exhausted tumor clones were present in blood collected before treatment, which suggests recruitment from the periphery. The source of novel T cell clones was not identified and could include lymphoid organs or rare unexpanded clones within the tumor or its periphery.

The cysteine opens and the phenylalanine closes a CDR3 of 17 amino acids. CDR3 DNA only is kept here, 51 bases in frame from base 1. CDR1 MDHEN and CDR2 SYDVKM were looked up in the germline V gene. V loses 7 bases of germline sequence and J loses 0 bases, and the interval between the two ends is 19 bases. The rearranged segments are TRBV28 and TRBJ2-1; 5 matching bases give a weak D call of TRBD1. Material: PBMCs, obtained after anti-PD-1 treatment. This receptor was taken from a human donor with basal cell carcinoma. CDR3 reads: CASTSSGAVSSYNEQFF. The base sequence is TGTGCCAGCACTTCCTCTGGGGCGGTCAGCTCCTACAATGAGCAGTTCTTC. The entire variable domain, with the stretches around the CDR3 drawn from the reference TRBV28 and TRBJ2-1 proteins, is DVKVTQSSRYLVKRTGEKVFLECVQDMDHENMFWYRQDPGLGLRLIYFSYDVKMKEKGDIPEGYSVSREKKERFSLILESASTNQTSMYLCASTSSGAVSSYNEQFFGPGTRLTVL.